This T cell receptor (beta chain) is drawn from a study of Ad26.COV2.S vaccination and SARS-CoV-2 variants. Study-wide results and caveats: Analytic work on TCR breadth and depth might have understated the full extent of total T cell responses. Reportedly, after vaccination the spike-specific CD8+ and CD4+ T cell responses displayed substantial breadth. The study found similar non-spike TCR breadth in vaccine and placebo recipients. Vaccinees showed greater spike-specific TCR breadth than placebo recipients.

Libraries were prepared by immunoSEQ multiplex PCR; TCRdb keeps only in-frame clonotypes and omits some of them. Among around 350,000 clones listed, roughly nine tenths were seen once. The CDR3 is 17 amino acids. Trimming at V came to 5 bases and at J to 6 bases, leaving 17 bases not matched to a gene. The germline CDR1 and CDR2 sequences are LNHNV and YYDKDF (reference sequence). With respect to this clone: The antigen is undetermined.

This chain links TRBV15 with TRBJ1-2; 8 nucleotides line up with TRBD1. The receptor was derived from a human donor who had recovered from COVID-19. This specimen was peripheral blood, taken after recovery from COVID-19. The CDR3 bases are TGTGCCACCAGCCCGGTCGGGCAGGGGGCTTCCCTAAATGGCTACACCTTC. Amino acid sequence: CATSPVGQGASLNGYTF.